These T cell receptor beta chains were read from a single sample in a study of post-analysis software for immune sequencing data. TCRdb re-analysed the PCR reads in MiXCR, keeping a single row per CDR3 protein. The sample shows roughly 200,000 distinct CDR3 sequences, roughly 30% of them seen only once. Input material: blood. These TCRs come from a girl under 18 with multiple sclerosis. Both conserved end residues are part of each CDR3.

v_gene	CDR3aa
TRBV7-6	CASSARQGSLRSYTF
TRBV7-9	CASSPAVNQPQHF
TRBV6-6	CASSAGGAYGYTF
TRBV7-2	CASSPTSVLTF
TRBV6-6	CASSLPGTGELFF
TRBV28	CASSQGLAGASQETQYF
TRBV5-1	CASRPMGQHTEAFF
TRBV10-3	CAISESSGGANYGYTF
TRBV5-1	CASSLVLQTETQYF
TRBV29-1	CSASDRSRGWTDTQYF
TRBV7-9	CASSNLAVLGGNEQFF
TRBV5-1	CASSRGETNEKLFF
TRBV5-1	CASSPDGLQETQYF
TRBV7-9	CASSLRDVGNEQFF
TRBV6-2/TRBV6-3	CASSYVARRAFF
TRBV5-1	CASSQTGNRGSYNEQFF
TRBV20-1	CSARLGAGTSYEQYF
TRBV7-8	CASSLESSGVSYEQYF
TRBV28	CASTSGPVAFYGYTF
TRBV5-1	CASSRTGTQETQYF
TRBV6-5	CASSYRGNYEQYF
TRBV7-2	CASSLPRGTYNEQFF
TRBV13	CASTPWGGKRTDTQYF
TRBV5-1	CASTGGGNPYEQYF
TRBV20-1	CSALPGLSEQFF
TRBV6-1	CASKVTPGDTQYF
TRBV12-3/TRBV12-4	CASSLIRETQYF
TRBV29-1	CSVVAETQYF
TRBV18	CASSPARETQYF
TRBV6-5	CASRGRAGRRYEQYF
TRBV5-1	CASSARTGRIYGYTF
TRBV11-2	CASSTQGYGYTF
TRBV12-3/TRBV12-4	CASSLEGQAYTF
TRBV7-2	CASSLGGPAPSNSPLHF
TRBV3-1	CASSQVAGQGMDTQYF
TRBV7-6	CANSLRLAGVRNTQYF
TRBV18	CASSPTLADTQYF
TRBV29-1	CSVASGTGYSYTF
TRBV20-1	CSARDPVNTEAFF
TRBV7-2	CASSPAWEQFF
TRBV3-1	CASSRQGRINNSPLHF
TRBV10-3	CAISPGQQETQYF
TRBV3-1	CASSQDRARYGYTF
TRBV7-3	CASSLGGLRAEQYF
TRBV20-1	CSARDSAANYGYTF
TRBV29-1	CSGKTGGHGYTF
TRBV29-1	CSVAGWASTDTQYF
TRBV12-3/TRBV12-4	CASSFRQGTGELFF
TRBV7-2	CASSLSTGGSYGYTF
TRBV20-1	CSAGPTPNEKLFF
TRBV5-1	CASSLSGAYNEQFF
TRBV7-6	CASSLKTGVDSPLHF
TRBV27	CATARGVNYEQYF